These T cell receptor beta chains were read from a single sample in a study of T cell changes during pregnancy in multiple sclerosis. Measured with immunoSEQ multiplex PCR; TCRdb has only the in-frame clones, and not every one. The sample contains roughly 70,000 clones, approximately 91% of which appear only once. This specimen consisted of peripheral blood, obtained in the first trimester of pregnancy. These receptors originate from a female donor with multiple sclerosis, enrolled in a pregnancy study. CDR3s include the opening cysteine and the closing phenylalanine or tryptophan. D genes are given only for firm matches. The size entry is marked missing in some rows and otherwise reads once, few, many or a size class.

cdr3_length clone_size d_call j_call v_call cdr3_aa cdr3_nt
16 NA NA TRBJ1-2 TRBV5-1 CASSLLGAGVNYGYTF TGCGCCAGCAGCTTGTTGGGTGCGGGGGTTAACTATGGCTACACCTTC
15 NA TRBD2 TRBJ2-7 TRBV19 CASSIVEGGSYEQYF TGTGCCAGTAGTATAGTTGAGGGAGGGTCCTACGAGCAGTACTTC
14 NA NA TRBJ2-7 TRBV5-1 CASSSERGRYEQYF TGCGCCAGCAGTTCAGAAAGGGGCCGCTACGAGCAGTACTTC
16 NA NA TRBJ2-7 TRBV28 CASSFGRGRLSYEQYF TGTGCCAGCAGCTTCGGGCGGGGTCGGCTATCCTACGAGCAGTACTTC
14 NA NA TRBJ2-1 TRBV5-6 CASSLTSLRNEQFF TGTGCCAGCAGCTTAACTAGCCTTAGGAATGAGCAGTTCTTC
15 NA TRBD2 TRBJ2-1 TRBV11-2 CASSLRLAGYNEQFF TGTGCCAGCAGCTTACGACTAGCGGGCTACAATGAGCAGTTCTTC
14 NA NA TRBJ2-7 TRBV7-9 CASSLGRVPYEQYF TGTGCCAGCAGCTTAGGCAGGGTCCCCTACGAGCAGTACTTC
15 NA NA TRBJ1-2 TRBV9 CASSVATEANYGYTF TGTGCCAGCAGCGTAGCTACGGAGGCTAACTATGGCTACACCTTC
15 NA NA TRBJ2-7 TRBV5-4 CASSLGAARTYEQYF TGTGCCAGCAGCTTGGGGGCGGCACGGACTTACGAGCAGTACTTC
16 once TRBD2 TRBJ2-1 TRBV30 CAWSGGLAGGPGEQFF TGTGCCTGGAGTGGGGGACTAGCGGGAGGACCAGGTGAGCAGTTCTTC
13 NA TRBD1 TRBJ1-6 TRBV30 CAWTGGWNSPLHF TGTGCCTGGACAGGGGGCTGGAATTCACCCCTCCACTTT
15 NA TRBD1 TRBJ2-7 TRBV14 CASSQWTGGSYEQYF TGTGCCAGCAGCCAATGGACAGGTGGCTCCTACGAGCAGTACTTC
14 few NA TRBJ1-2 TRBV6-1 CASSPQDSPYGYTF TGTGCCAGCAGTCCCCAAGACAGTCCCTATGGCTACACCTTC
17 once TRBD2 TRBJ2-2 TRBV27 CASSFYGLAGATGELFF TGTGCCAGCAGTTTCTACGGACTAGCGGGAGCCACCGGGGAGCTGTTTTTT
11 NA NA TRBJ2-5 TRBV6-5 CASTYQETQYF TGTGCCAGCACCTACCAAGAGACCCAGTACTTC
14 NA NA TRBJ1-5 TRBV6-5 CASKPQGPNQPQHF TGTGCCAGCAAGCCTCAGGGTCCCAATCAGCCCCAGCATTTT
17 NA TRBD1 TRBJ1-2 TRBV7-9 CASSPQGQGASEFGYTF TGTGCCAGCAGCCCCCAGGGACAGGGGGCGTCAGAATTTGGCTACACCTTC
13 NA NA TRBJ1-2 TRBV6-1 CASSVERNYGYTF TGTGCCAGCAGTGTTGAGAGAAACTATGGCTACACCTTC
16 NA TRBD2 TRBJ2-1 TRBV7-9 CASSSNPGLPPNEQFF TGTGCCAGCAGCTCCAACCCGGGACTACCTCCCAATGAGCAGTTCTTC
13 NA NA TRBJ1-1 TRBV19 CASSNRGSTEAFF TGTGCCAGTAGTAACCGGGGGTCAACTGAAGCTTTCTTT
14 NA NA TRBJ2-7 TRBV5-1 CASSLALDSVEQYF TGCGCCAGCAGCTTGGCCCTGGACAGTGTCGAGCAGTACTTC
16 NA TRBD2 TRBJ2-1 TRBV5-1 CASSLESGRGYDEQFF TGCGCCAGCAGCTTGGAAAGCGGGAGGGGCTACGATGAGCAGTTCTTC
16 NA NA TRBJ1-3 TRBV2 CASSESGLFVGNTIYF TGTGCCAGCAGTGAGAGCGGACTTTTCGTTGGAAACACCATATATTTT
14 NA NA TRBJ1-3 TRBV5-1 CASTQDSSGNTIYF TGCGCCAGCACCCAAGACAGCTCTGGAAACACCATATATTTT
15 NA TRBD2 TRBJ2-7 TRBV7-2 CASSLPGLAQSEQYF TGTGCCAGCAGCTTACCCGGACTAGCTCAAAGCGAGCAGTACTTC
14 once NA TRBJ2-7 TRBV7-3 CASSLNPQSYEQYF TGTGCCAGCAGCTTAAACCCTCAGTCCTACGAGCAGTACTTC
15 NA NA TRBJ1-1 TRBV27 CASSFAGKSAGEAFF TGTGCCAGCAGTTTCGCCGGAAAAAGTGCGGGAGAGGCTTTCTTT
15 NA TRBD2 TRBJ2-1 TRBV27 CASSPTSGRGNEQFF TGTGCCAGCAGTCCTACTAGCGGGAGGGGGAATGAGCAGTTCTTC
15 NA NA TRBJ1-5 TRBV19 CASSTMTSGNQPQHF TGTGCCAGTAGTACCATGACATCGGGCAATCAGCCCCAGCATTTT
13 once NA TRBJ1-6 TRBV9 CASSVGRDSPLHF TGTGCCAGCAGCGTAGGGAGGGATTCACCCCTCCACTTT
13 few NA TRBJ1-1 TRBV29-1 CSHSMVVSTEAFF TGCAGCCATTCGATGGTTGTGAGCACTGAAGCTTTCTTT
12 once NA TRBJ2-7 TRBV2 CASSEVRVEQYF TGTGCCAGCAGTGAGGTCAGGGTCGAGCAGTACTTC
19 NA TRBD2 TRBJ2-7 TRBV28 CASRTSRGGTGRSAYEQYF TGTGCCAGCAGGACATCTAGGGGAGGGACGGGGAGGTCGGCCTACGAGCAGTACTTC
14 once TRBD1 TRBJ2-5 TRBV6-1 CASSATGGRETQYF TGTGCCAGCAGTGCGACAGGGGGGAGGGAGACCCAGTACTTC
15 NA TRBD2 TRBJ2-2 TRBV6-5 CASRWTSLDTGELFF TGTGCCAGCAGATGGACTAGTTTGGACACCGGGGAGCTGTTTTTT
13 NA NA TRBJ2-7 TRBV5-1 CASSSFDSYEQYF TGCGCCAGCAGCTCATTCGACAGCTACGAGCAGTACTTC
15 NA TRBD1 TRBJ2-7 TRBV6-1 CASSEGLLDRGLQYF TGTGCCAGCAGTGAAGGGTTATTGGACAGGGGCCTACAGTACTTC
14 NA TRBD2 TRBJ2-7 TRBV7-2 CASSSAGGAYEQYF TGTGCCAGCAGTTCAGCGGGGGGGGCCTACGAGCAGTACTTC
12 NA NA TRBJ1-5 TRBV29-1 CSVVQGNQPQHF TGCAGCGTTGTCCAGGGCAATCAGCCCCAGCATTTT
15 NA TRBD1 TRBJ1-5 TRBV6-1 CASSGLQGAGQPQHF TGTGCCAGCAGTGGCCTACAGGGGGCAGGGCAGCCCCAGCATTTT
13 few NA TRBJ1-1 TRBV23-1 CASSFRVRTEAFF TGCGCCAGCAGTTTCAGGGTGAGGACTGAAGCTTTCTTT
11 once NA TRBJ2-7 TRBV20-1 CSANLIYEQYF TGCAGTGCTAACTTAATCTACGAGCAGTACTTC
14 NA TRBD1 TRBJ1-5 TRBV27 CASSRTGSNQPQHF TGTGCCAGCAGCCGGACAGGGAGCAATCAGCCCCAGCATTTT
17 NA NA TRBJ1-1 TRBV15 CATSRATGTMQNTEAFF TGTGCCACCAGCAGAGCAACAGGGACAATGCAGAACACTGAAGCTTTCTTT
14 once NA TRBJ2-7 TRBV7-2 CASSLGGIPYEQYF TGTGCCAGCAGCTTAGGAGGAATCCCCTACGAGCAGTACTTC
14 NA TRBD1 TRBJ1-2 TRBV2 CASGGQAVPAGYTF TGTGCCAGCGGGGGACAGGCCGTGCCGGCTGGCTACACCTTC
13 NA NA TRBJ1-5 TRBV11-2 CASSLGSGQPQHF TGTGCCAGCAGCTTAGGGTCAGGACAGCCCCAGCATTTT
15 NA TRBD1 TRBJ2-4 TRBV28 CASSLGQGEVDIQYF TGTGCCAGCAGTTTAGGACAGGGGGAGGTGGACATTCAGTACTTC
15 NA TRBD1 TRBJ1-2 TRBV5-1 CASSLGMTGGGGYTF TGCGCCAGCAGCTTGGGCATGACAGGGGGAGGCGGCTACACCTTC
14 NA NA TRBJ2-7 TRBV7-9 CASSLGTGTYEQYF TGTGCCAGCAGCTTAGGGACTGGGACCTACGAGCAGTACTTC
11 NA NA TRBJ2-7 TRBV5-1 CASSLTDEQYF TGCGCCAGCAGCTTGACAGACGAGCAGTACTTC
13 once TRBD1 TRBJ1-6 TRBV6-1 CASSRDRGSPLHF TGTGCCAGCAGTAGGGACAGGGGTTCACCCCTCCACTTT
15 NA NA TRBJ2-3 TRBV7-6 CASSPSRGATDTQYF TGTGCCAGCAGCCCGTCCCGAGGAGCGACAGATACGCAGTATTTT
15 NA TRBD1 TRBJ1-1 TRBV11-2 CASSLGATGGTEAFF TGTGCCAGCAGCTTAGGGGCCACAGGGGGCACTGAAGCTTTCTTT
13 NA TRBD1 TRBJ1-1 TRBV5-1 CASSLRQGEGAFF TGCGCCAGCAGCTTACGACAGGGAGAAGGAGCTTTCTTT